This TCR beta chain comes out of a study of tumor and adjacent non-tumor tissue in lung cancer. No cell sorting was done before RNA was extracted from the tissue. This clonotype was picked up many times. The germline V gene has CDR1 MGHRA and CDR2 YSYEKL. There are 17 residues in the CDR3. With 3 bases removed from V and 7 bases from J, the gap between germline ends came to 19 bases. Three rounds of nested PCR, following a modified ARM-PCR protocol, produced the TCRbeta library. TCRdb independently ran MiXCR on the multiplex PCR reads; one entry per CDR3 protein. The data hold some 120,000 distinct CDR3 sequences, with around three fifths observed a single time.

The clonotype comes from a man between 25 and 39 years old with non-small cell lung cancer. Sequenced input: lung tumor tissue. The rearrangement uses TRBV4-1 and TRBJ1-6; maybe TRBD1 (5 bases). CDR3 amino acids: CASSQDAPGVNNSPLHF. CDR3 coding DNA: TGCGCCAGCAGCCAGGATGCCCCGGGGGTAAACAATTCACCCCTCCACTTT.